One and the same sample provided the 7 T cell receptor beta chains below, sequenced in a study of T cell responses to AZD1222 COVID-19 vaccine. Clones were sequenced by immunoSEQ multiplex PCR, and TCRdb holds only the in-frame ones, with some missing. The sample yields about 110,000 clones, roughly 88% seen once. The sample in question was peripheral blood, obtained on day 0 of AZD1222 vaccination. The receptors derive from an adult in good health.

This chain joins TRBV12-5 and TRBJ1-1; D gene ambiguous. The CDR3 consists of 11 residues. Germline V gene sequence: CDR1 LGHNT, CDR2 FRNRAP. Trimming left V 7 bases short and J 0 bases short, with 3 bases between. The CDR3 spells CASALNTEAFF. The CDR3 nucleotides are TGTGCTAGTGCGTTGAACACTGAAGCTTTCTTT.

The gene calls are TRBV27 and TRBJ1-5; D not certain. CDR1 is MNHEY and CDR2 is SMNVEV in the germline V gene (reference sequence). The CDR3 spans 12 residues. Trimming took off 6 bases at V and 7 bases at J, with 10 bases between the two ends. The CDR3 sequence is CASRTSSQPQHF. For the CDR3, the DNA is TGTGCCAGCAGAACCTCGAGCCAGCCCCAGCATTTT.

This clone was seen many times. This CDR3 reads CASSSRGELTDTQYF. The CDR3 DNA reads TGTGCCAGCAGCAGTCGCGGGGAGCTCACAGATACGCAGTATTTT. V usage is TRBV3-1 (or the pseudogene TRBV3-2) and J usage is TRBJ2-3; the D gene is possibly TRBD2 (6 bases). V gave up 5 bases and J gave up 2 bases, with 14 bases separating them. The length of the CDR3 is 15 residues. Germline V gene data show CDR1 as LGHDT and CDR2 as YNNKEL (reference sequence).

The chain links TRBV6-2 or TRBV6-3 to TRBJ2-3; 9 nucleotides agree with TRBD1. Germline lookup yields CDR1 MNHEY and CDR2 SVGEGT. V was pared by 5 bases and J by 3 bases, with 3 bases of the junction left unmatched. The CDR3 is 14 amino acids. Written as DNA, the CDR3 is TGTGCCAGCAGTCGGGACAGGGAAACAGATACGCAGTATTTT. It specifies CASSRDRETDTQYF.

The CDR3 bases are TGTGCCAGCAGCCAATACGTTCGGGAAAAGGGCGGGGAGCTGTTTTTT. This codes for CASSQYVREKGGELFF. J is TRBJ2-2 and V is TRBV3-1 (or the pseudogene TRBV3-2); D is possibly TRBD2 (5 bases). CDR3 size: 16 residues. Germline CDR1 is LGHDT and CDR2 is YNNKEL (reference sequence). V was pared by 2 bases and J by 7 bases, with 17 bases between.

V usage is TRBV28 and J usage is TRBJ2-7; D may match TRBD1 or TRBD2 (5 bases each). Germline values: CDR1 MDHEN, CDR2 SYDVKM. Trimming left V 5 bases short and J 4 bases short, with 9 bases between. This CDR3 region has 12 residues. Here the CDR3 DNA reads TGTGCCAGCAGTGGGGGTATTTACGAGCAGTACTTC. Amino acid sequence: CASSGGIYEQYF.

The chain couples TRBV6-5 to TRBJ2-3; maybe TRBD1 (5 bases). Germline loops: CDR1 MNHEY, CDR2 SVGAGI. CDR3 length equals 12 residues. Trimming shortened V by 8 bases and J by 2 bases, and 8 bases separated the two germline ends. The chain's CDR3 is CASGASTDTQYF. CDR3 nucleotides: TGTGCCAGCGGGGCCTCCACAGATACGCAGTATTTT.